In this sample, the clone carrying this T cell receptor (beta chain) turned up many times. What it recognizes is unknown. In the authors' methods: Clinicopathological groups supplied CDR3 differences that were used to build a distant-metastasis classifier for papillary thyroid cancer. TCRdb reassembled clones from the PCR reads with MiXCR. The V and J calls follow TCRdb's processing rather than the paper's. The sample includes roughly 59,000 clones, roughly 17% of them seen just once. The sample comes from a study of metastatic and nonmetastatic thyroid tumors. Study as a whole: Across peripheral blood and tumor or nodule tissue samples taken from malignant and benign thyroid patients, the repertoires were compared with one another. Study-wide results and caveats: Significantly higher TCR beta diversity was reportedly seen in malignant thyroid tumors than benign nodules, in blood and tumor.

All patients were treatment-naive before thyroid surgery. The CDR3 is 17 residues long. Germline V gene data show CDR1 as MDHEN and CDR2 as SYDVKM. The germline V and J ends were trimmed by 5 bases and 5 bases, with 21 bases remaining between them. The chain employs TRBV28 and TRBJ2-2, with D unresolved. The specimen was blood. The TCR comes from a male donor with papillary thyroid cancer or a benign thyroid nodule (not recorded which). Some clones in this sample may be carry-over from other donors' samples. CDR3 residues: CASSPPRRTTITGELFF. The CDR3 DNA sequence: TGTGCCAGCAGTCCCCCCCGAAGGACCACGATAACCGGGGAGCTGTTTTTT.